This T cell receptor (beta chain) derives from a study of CD8 T cells in ankylosing spondylitis. Broader study findings: The authors found the disease-linked clones to be CD8+ and relatively rare in peripheral blood. Enrichment of disease-linked clones was reportedly significant in matched ankylosing spondylitis synovial fluid. Ankylosing spondylitis blood appeared to carry a characteristic TCR beta motif of several highly homologous variants.

Many counts were recorded for this clonotype. Antigen specificity is unknown. Using quantitative 5'-RACE with molecular barcodes, the authors made TCR beta libraries. TCRdb processed the 5' RACE reads anew with MiXCR; each CDR3 protein has one entry. The data show approximately 90,000 distinct CDR3 sequences, almost 8.5% seen once. Sequencing was done on a sample of blood, either unsorted or a sorted T cell fraction (not recorded which). The TCR originated in a male donor with ankylosing spondylitis or in good health (not recorded which).

In nucleotides, the CDR3 is TGTGCCAGCAGCGTTAGCGGGACTAATTACGAGCAGTACTTC. Amino acids: CASSVSGTNYEQYF. This sequence joins TRBV9 and TRBJ2-7; 8 bases are a match to TRBD2. The J segment lost 4 bases and the V segment lost 2 bases, leaving 5 bases of the junction unmatched. The V gene's germline CDR1 is SGDLS and CDR2 YYNGEE. There are 14 residues in the CDR3.